The rows below give T cell receptor beta chains drawn from one sample of a study of OX40 agonist ivuxolimab in advanced cancers. This table comes from immunoSEQ multiplex PCR, and its TCRdb copy is limited to in-frame clones, with some not included. The sample lists 65,000 to 95,000 clones, roughly 91% occurring once. Specimen: CD4+ or CD8+ T cells sorted from blood, collected in a trial of the OX40 agonist ivuxolimab. The receptors stem from an adult with an advanced solid tumor such as melanoma, head and neck, liver or kidney cancer. CDR3s include the opening cysteine and the closing phenylalanine or tryptophan. Each record gives: clone size, J gene, V gene, D gene, CDR3 DNA, CDR3 protein. The D gene is left open where the match is weak. Size is omitted from some rows. Given values are once, few, many or a class for expanded clones.

clone_size: once
j_call: TRBJ1-2
v_call: TRBV19
d_call: .
cdr3_nt: TGTGCAGCCTCCCATCTGGCAGGGTCGAACTATGGCTACACCTTC
cdr3_aa: CAASHLAGSNYGYTF

clone_size: .
j_call: TRBJ2-6
v_call: TRBV9
d_call: TRBD2
cdr3_nt: TGTGCCAGCAGCGTAGAAGTAGCGGGGGTCTCCTCTGGGGCCAACGTCCTGACTTTC
cdr3_aa: CASSVEVAGVSSGANVLTF

clone_size: .
j_call: TRBJ1-2
v_call: TRBV9
d_call: .
cdr3_nt: TGTGCCAGCAGCGTAGTAGGAGGTTCTGGGGGCTACACCTTC
cdr3_aa: CASSVVGGSGGYTF

clone_size: .
j_call: TRBJ2-5
v_call: TRBV13
d_call: TRBD2
cdr3_nt: TGTGCCAGCAGACAACTAGCGGAAGAGACCCAGTACTTC
cdr3_aa: CASRQLAEETQYF

clone_size: .
j_call: TRBJ2-2
v_call: TRBV19
d_call: .
cdr3_nt: TGTGCCAGTAGTATGGGGCTTGAAAACACCGGGGAGCTGTTTTTT
cdr3_aa: CASSMGLENTGELFF

clone_size: .
j_call: TRBJ1-6
v_call: TRBV7-8
d_call: .
cdr3_nt: TGTGCCAGCAGCTCTATAAGAGGGGTCGGTTCACCCCTCCACTTT
cdr3_aa: CASSSIRGVGSPLHF

clone_size: .
j_call: TRBJ2-3
v_call: TRBV15
d_call: .
cdr3_nt: TGTGCCACCAGCAGCCCCCTGGGCACAGATACGCAGTATTTT
cdr3_aa: CATSSPLGTDTQYF

clone_size: .
j_call: TRBJ2-5
v_call: TRBV10-3
d_call: TRBD2
cdr3_nt: TGTGCCATCAGTTCTAGCGGGTCCAAAGAGACCCAGTACTTC
cdr3_aa: CAISSSGSKETQYF

clone_size: once
j_call: TRBJ1-5
v_call: TRBV18
d_call: TRBD1
cdr3_nt: TGTGCCAGCTCACCAGTACCCTCCGGGACAGCTTATAGCAATCAGCCCCAGCATTTT
cdr3_aa: CASSPVPSGTAYSNQPQHF

clone_size: .
j_call: TRBJ2-5
v_call: TRBV5-4
d_call: TRBD2
cdr3_nt: TGTGCCAGCAGTCCTAGCGGGGGGCCCCCCCAAGAGACCCAGTACTTC
cdr3_aa: CASSPSGGPPQETQYF

clone_size: .
j_call: TRBJ1-5
v_call: TRBV7-9
d_call: TRBD1
cdr3_nt: TGTGCCAGCAGCTCCGGGACAGGGACGTTTCAGCCCCAGCATTTT
cdr3_aa: CASSSGTGTFQPQHF

clone_size: .
j_call: TRBJ2-3
v_call: TRBV27
d_call: .
cdr3_nt: TGTGCCAGCAGTCCCTACTCAGTCCTATTTCGGAGCACAGATACGCAGTATTTT
cdr3_aa: CASSPYSVLFRSTDTQYF

clone_size: .
j_call: TRBJ1-5
v_call: TRBV5-4
d_call: .
cdr3_nt: TGTGCCAGCTCCCGGGAGCGGGGCAATCAGCCCCAGCATTTT
cdr3_aa: CASSRERGNQPQHF

clone_size: .
j_call: TRBJ1-4
v_call: TRBV6-5
d_call: .
cdr3_nt: TGTGCCAGCAGATCGTCGGGGACCACGGGTGAAAAACTGTTTTTT
cdr3_aa: CASRSSGTTGEKLFF

clone_size: .
j_call: TRBJ2-7
v_call: TRBV30
d_call: TRBD1
cdr3_nt: TGTGCCTGGAGCGATACAGGGGTCTACGAGCAGTACTTC
cdr3_aa: CAWSDTGVYEQYF

clone_size: .
j_call: TRBJ1-3
v_call: TRBV7-8
d_call: .
cdr3_nt: TGTGCCAGCAGCGGTGAATCGAACTCTGGAAACACCATATATTTT
cdr3_aa: CASSGESNSGNTIYF

clone_size: .
j_call: TRBJ1-5
v_call: TRBV7-2
d_call: .
cdr3_nt: TGTGCCAGCAGCTTAGAATCCTCCGGTACAAGGGGCAATCAGCCCCAGCATTTT
cdr3_aa: CASSLESSGTRGNQPQHF

clone_size: .
j_call: TRBJ1-2
v_call: TRBV7-9
d_call: TRBD1
cdr3_nt: TGTGCCAGCACCAAGACAGGGGGGAACTATGGCTACACCTTC
cdr3_aa: CASTKTGGNYGYTF

clone_size: .
j_call: TRBJ1-1
v_call: TRBV7-2
d_call: .
cdr3_nt: TGTGCCAGCAGCAACAATCAGGTGAACACTGAAGCTTTCTTT
cdr3_aa: CASSNNQVNTEAFF

clone_size: .
j_call: TRBJ2-5
v_call: TRBV28
d_call: .
cdr3_nt: TGTGCCAGCAGTTTACGGCCCCGGGGGGCTCGCGGAGAGACCCAGTACTTC
cdr3_aa: CASSLRPRGARGETQYF

clone_size: .
j_call: TRBJ2-7
v_call: TRBV28
d_call: .
cdr3_nt: TGTGCCACTAGGGGTTTGGGCGAGCAGTACTTC
cdr3_aa: CATRGLGEQYF

clone_size: .
j_call: TRBJ2-2
v_call: TRBV5-4
d_call: .
cdr3_nt: TGTGCCAGCAGCTCTAGCGCAAACGGGGAGCTGTTTTTT
cdr3_aa: CASSSSANGELFF